The TCR beta chain described here comes from a study of blood T cells in healthy people across ages. Across the whole study: About one barcoded beta molecule per two T cells came from capture by template switching.

This clonotype was seen a handful of times. The CDR3 contains 15 residues. Trimming at V came to 5 bases and at J to 7 bases, leaving 9 bases not matched to a gene. Germline V gene data show CDR1 as MNHEY and CDR2 as SVGEGT. The authors ran a second PCR of about 6 to 11 cycles using a sample-barcoded 5' primer and a J-beta primer mix. From the 5' RACE reads, TCRdb called clonotypes with MiXCR, one entry per CDR3 protein. The data contain fewer than 2 million distinct CDR3 sequences, approximately 40% of them singletons. The source is a human donor in good health. The V and J genes are TRBV6-2 or TRBV6-3 and TRBJ2-1; 9 bases agree with TRBD1. Sequencing input: blood. The CDR3 coding sequence is TGTGCCAGCAGTCAAACCGGGACAGGGACAAATGAGCAGTTCTTC. It specifies CASSQTGTGTNEQFF.